Listed here are 3 T cell receptor beta chains from one sample, sequenced in a study of beta chain features in type 1 diabetes. Expressed TCRB transcripts were sequenced because the entire RNA isolate underwent reverse transcription. Sequencing was performed with immunoSEQ multiplex PCR; in TCRdb, only in-frame clones are kept and a portion is missing. The sample consists of fewer than 500,000 clones, about 15% of them appearing once. Sequencing used naive CD4+ T cells from blood. These receptors were collected from a man aged 25 to 40 in good health.

This clone was detected only a few times. The identical CDR3 is also encoded by other nucleotide sequences in the sample. The chain links TRBV19 to TRBJ2-1, with D possibly TRBD2 on 5 matching bases. V lost 3 bases and J lost 4, with 7 bases in between. The CDR3 extends over 13 amino acids. Germline loops: CDR1 LNHDA, CDR2 SQIVND (reference sequence). The CDR3: CASSIPGYNEQFF. The CDR3 region has the DNA TGTGCCAGTAGTATCCCGGGGTACAATGAGCAGTTCTTC.

Many counts were recorded for this clone. The chain is built from TRBV29-1 and TRBJ2-4, with D perhaps matching TRBD2 (5 bases). The CDR3 spans 12 residues. V was cut by 5 bases and J by 8 bases, with 13 bases left in between. CDR1 is SQVTM and CDR2 is ANQGSEA in the germline V gene. CDR3 bases: TGCAGCGTTTCCCTAGCTGGAGACATTCAGTACTTC. Protein sequence: CSVSLAGDIQYF.

This clone was seen only a few times. V and J are TRBV12-2 and TRBJ1-1. TRBV12-2 is a listed pseudogene. This CDR3 contains 14 residues. CDR3 coding DNA: TGTGCAAGTCGCTTTGGTATGAAGAACACTGAAGCTTTCTTT. Encoded protein: CASRFGMKNTEAFF.